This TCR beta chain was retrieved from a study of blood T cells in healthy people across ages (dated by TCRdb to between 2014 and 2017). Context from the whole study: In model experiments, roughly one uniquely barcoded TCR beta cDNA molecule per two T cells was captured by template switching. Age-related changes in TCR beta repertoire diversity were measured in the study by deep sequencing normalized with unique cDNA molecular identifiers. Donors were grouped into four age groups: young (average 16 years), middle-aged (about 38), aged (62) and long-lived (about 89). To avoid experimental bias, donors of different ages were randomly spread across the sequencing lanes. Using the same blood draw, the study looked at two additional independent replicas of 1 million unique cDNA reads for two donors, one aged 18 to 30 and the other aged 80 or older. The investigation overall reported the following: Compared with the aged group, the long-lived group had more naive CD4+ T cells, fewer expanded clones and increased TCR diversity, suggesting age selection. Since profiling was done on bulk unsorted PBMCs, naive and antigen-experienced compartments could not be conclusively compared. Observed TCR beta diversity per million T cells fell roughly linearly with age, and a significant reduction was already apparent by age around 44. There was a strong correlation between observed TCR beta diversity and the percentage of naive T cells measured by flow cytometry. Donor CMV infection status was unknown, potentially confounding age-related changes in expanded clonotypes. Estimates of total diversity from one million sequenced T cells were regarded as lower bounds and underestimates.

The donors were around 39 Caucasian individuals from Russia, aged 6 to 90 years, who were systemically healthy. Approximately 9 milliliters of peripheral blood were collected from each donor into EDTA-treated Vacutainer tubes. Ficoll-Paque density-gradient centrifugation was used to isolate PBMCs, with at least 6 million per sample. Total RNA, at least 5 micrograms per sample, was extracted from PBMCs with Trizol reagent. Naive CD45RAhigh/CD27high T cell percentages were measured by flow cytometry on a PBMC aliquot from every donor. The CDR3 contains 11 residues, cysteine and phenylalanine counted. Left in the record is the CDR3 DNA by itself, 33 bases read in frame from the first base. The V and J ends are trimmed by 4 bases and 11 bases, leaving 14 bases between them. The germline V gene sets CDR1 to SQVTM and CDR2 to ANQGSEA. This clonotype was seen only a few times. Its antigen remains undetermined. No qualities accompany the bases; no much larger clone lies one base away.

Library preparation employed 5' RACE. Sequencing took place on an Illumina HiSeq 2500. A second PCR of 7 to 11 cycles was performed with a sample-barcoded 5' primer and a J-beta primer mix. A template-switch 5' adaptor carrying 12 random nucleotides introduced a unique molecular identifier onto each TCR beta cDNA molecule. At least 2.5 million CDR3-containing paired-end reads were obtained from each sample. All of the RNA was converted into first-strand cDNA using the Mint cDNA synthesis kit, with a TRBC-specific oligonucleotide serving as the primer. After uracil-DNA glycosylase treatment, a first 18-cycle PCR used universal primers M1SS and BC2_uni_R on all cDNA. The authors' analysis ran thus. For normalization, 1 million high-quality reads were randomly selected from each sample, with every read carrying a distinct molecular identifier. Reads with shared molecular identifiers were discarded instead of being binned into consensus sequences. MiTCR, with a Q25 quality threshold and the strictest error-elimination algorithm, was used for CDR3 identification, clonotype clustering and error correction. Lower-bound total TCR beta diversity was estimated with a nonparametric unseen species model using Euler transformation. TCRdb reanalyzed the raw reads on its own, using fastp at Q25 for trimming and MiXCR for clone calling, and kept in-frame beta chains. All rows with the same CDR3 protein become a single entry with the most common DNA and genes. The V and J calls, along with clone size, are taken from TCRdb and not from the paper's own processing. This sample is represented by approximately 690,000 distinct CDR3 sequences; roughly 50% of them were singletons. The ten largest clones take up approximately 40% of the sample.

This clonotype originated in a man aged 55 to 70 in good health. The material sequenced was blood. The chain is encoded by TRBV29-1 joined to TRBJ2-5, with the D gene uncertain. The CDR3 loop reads CSVGIRTEQYF. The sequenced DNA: TGCAGCGTTGGGATCAGGACGGAGCAGTACTTC.